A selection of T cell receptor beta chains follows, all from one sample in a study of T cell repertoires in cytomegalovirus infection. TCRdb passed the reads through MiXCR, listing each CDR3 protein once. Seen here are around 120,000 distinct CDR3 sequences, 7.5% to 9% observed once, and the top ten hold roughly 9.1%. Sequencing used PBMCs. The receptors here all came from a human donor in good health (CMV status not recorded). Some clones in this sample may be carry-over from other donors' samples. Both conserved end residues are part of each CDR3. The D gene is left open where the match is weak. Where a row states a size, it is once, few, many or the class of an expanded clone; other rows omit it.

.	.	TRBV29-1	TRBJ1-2	CSDQYGYTF	TGCAGCGATCAGTATGGCTACACCTTC
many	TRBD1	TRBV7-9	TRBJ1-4	CASSSGTANEKLFF	TGTGCCAGCAGCTCCGGGACAGCTAATGAAAAACTGTTTTTT
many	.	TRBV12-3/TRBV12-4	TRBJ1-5	CASTPGHAGNQPQHF	TGTGCCAGCACTCCGGGACACGCTGGCAATCAGCCCCAGCATTTT
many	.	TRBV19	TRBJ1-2	CASRSPVLVGGYTF	TGTGCCAGTAGATCACCTGTCCTGGTCGGGGGCTACACCTTC
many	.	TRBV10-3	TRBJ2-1	CAISLNNEQFF	TGTGCCATCAGCTTAAACAATGAGCAGTTCTTC
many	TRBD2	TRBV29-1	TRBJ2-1	CSVEFSSGASYNEQFF	TGCAGCGTTGAATTTTCTAGCGGGGCCTCATACAATGAGCAGTTCTTC
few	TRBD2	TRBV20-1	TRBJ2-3	CSATLTGGVTDTQYF	TGCAGTGCCACCCTAACGGGGGGGGTCACAGATACGCAGTATTTT
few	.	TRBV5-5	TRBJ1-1	CASSFSYLNTEAFF	TGTGCCAGCAGCTTTTCATACTTGAACACTGAAGCTTTCTTT
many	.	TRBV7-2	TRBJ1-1	CASSLAVGNTEAFF	TGTGCCAGCAGCTTGGCGGTTGGGAACACTGAAGCTTTCTTT
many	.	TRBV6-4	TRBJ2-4	CASSEQDNVAKNIQYF	TGTGCCAGCAGTGAGCAGGACAACGTAGCCAAAAACATTCAGTACTTC
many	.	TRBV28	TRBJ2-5	CASSFPSRQAQETQYF	TGTGCCAGCAGTTTCCCAAGTCGACAGGCACAAGAGACCCAGTACTTC
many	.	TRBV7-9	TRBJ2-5	CASSSLGGLEETQYF	TGTGCCAGCAGCTCCCTAGGGGGGCTGGAAGAGACCCAGTACTTC
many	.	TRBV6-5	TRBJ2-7	CASSYSMGETYEQYF	TGTGCCAGCAGTTACTCGATGGGGGAAACCTACGAGCAGTACTTC
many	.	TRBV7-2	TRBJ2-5	CASNSRRGYQETQYF	TGTGCCAGCAACTCCCGACGGGGGTATCAAGAGACCCAGTACTTC
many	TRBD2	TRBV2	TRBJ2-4	CASSEASGGTRPKNIQYF	TGTGCCAGCAGTGAAGCTAGCGGGGGGACCAGGCCCAAAAACATTCAGTACTTC
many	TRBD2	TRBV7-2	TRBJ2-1	CASSLNPASGYNEQFF	TGTGCCAGCAGCTTAAACCCGGCTAGCGGATACAATGAGCAGTTCTTC
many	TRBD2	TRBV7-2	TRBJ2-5	CASSLRPGTSGQETQYF	TGTGCCAGCAGCCTACGTCCCGGGACTAGCGGGCAAGAGACCCAGTACTTC
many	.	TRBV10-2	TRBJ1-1	CASSVLRGTEAFF	TGCGCCAGCAGTGTCCTTAGGGGCACTGAAGCTTTCTTT
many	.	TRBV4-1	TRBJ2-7	CASSQVLTYEQYF	TGCGCCAGCAGCCAAGTACTAACCTACGAGCAGTACTTC
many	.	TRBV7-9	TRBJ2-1	CASPGSRADNEQFF	TGTGCCAGCCCCGGGTCTAGGGCAGACAATGAGCAGTTCTTC
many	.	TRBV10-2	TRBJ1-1	CASSEVGTEAFF	TGCGCCAGCAGTGAGGTGGGAACTGAAGCTTTCTTT
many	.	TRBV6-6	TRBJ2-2	CASSFDGGHIGELFF	TGTGCCAGCAGTTTTGACGGGGGGCATATCGGGGAGCTGTTTTTT
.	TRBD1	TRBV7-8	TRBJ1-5	CASSLTGTGRQPQHF	TGTGCCAGCAGCTTAACCGGGACAGGTCGGCAGCCCCAGCATTTT
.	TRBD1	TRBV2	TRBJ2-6	CASTRQGWGANVLTF	TGTGCCAGCACCCGACAGGGGTGGGGGGCCAACGTCCTGACTTTC
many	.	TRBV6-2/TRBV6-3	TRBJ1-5	CASSYSNNQPQHF	TGTGCCAGCAGTTACTCGAACAATCAGCCCCAGCATTTT
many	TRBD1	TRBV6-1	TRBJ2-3	CASRQGVTTDTQYF	TGTGCCAGCAGACAGGGGGTAACAACAGATACGCAGTATTTT
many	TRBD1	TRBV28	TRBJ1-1	CASSRPDREGTEAFF	TGTGCCAGCAGTCGTCCGGACAGGGAGGGCACTGAAGCTTTCTTT
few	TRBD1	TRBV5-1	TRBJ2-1	CASSPGTALGEQFF	TGCGCCAGCAGCCCCGGGACAGCCTTAGGAGAGCAGTTCTTC
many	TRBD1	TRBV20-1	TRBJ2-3	CSAASRQGVDTQYF	TGCAGTGCTGCCTCAAGACAGGGAGTAGATACGCAGTATTTT
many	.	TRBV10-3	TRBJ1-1	CAISESVAVNTEAFF	TGTGCCATCAGTGAGTCGGTGGCCGTTAACACTGAAGCTTTCTTT
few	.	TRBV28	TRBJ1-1	CASSLPSGGRTEAFF	TGTGCCAGCAGTCTCCCATCGGGGGGGCGCACTGAAGCTTTCTTT
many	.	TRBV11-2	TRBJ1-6	CASSGNSPLHF	TGTGCCAGCAGCGGAAATTCACCCCTCCACTTT
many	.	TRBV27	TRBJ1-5	CASRQGRPNQPQHF	TGTGCCAGCAGACAGGGCCGGCCCAATCAGCCCCAGCATTTT
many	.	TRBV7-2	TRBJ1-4	CASSPGTKPNEKLFF	TGTGCCAGCAGCCCAGGGACAAAGCCTAATGAAAAACTGTTTTTT
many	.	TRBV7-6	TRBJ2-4	CASSSSGITGKNIQYF	TGTGCCAGCAGCTCCTCAGGGATTACTGGCAAAAACATTCAGTACTTC
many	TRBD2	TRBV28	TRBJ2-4	CASIERPGGQNIQYF	TGTGCCAGCATTGAGAGGCCGGGGGGGCAAAACATTCAGTACTTC
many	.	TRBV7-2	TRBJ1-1	CASSPLGGGDTEAFF	TGTGCCAGCAGCCCCCTAGGGGGGGGGGACACTGAAGCTTTCTTT
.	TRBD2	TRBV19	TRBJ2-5	CASSGGAFLQETQYF	TGTGCCAGCTCCGGGGGGGCCTTCCTTCAAGAGACCCAGTACTTC
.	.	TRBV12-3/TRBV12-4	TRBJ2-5	CASSWLEETQYF	TGTGCCAGCAGTTGGTTAGAAGAGACCCAGTACTTC
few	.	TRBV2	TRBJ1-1	CASRKTNGNTEAFF	TGTGCCAGCAGAAAGACCAACGGGAACACTGAAGCTTTCTTT